This entry describes one TCR beta chain. No cognate antigen has been identified for it. No base qualities exist here, and no much larger clone lies one base off it. Collaborating institutions collected whole blood in K2EDTA tubes following their own protocols. For TCRbeta analysis, collaborators shipped samples in one of three forms: frozen whole blood, isolated PBMCs, or DNA extracted from either of those sample types. TCRbeta CDR3 regions were amplified from genomic DNA by means of the immunoSEQ Assay, a bias-controlled multiplex PCR. The study's own analysis went as follows. The number of nucleated cells in each sample was estimated by amplification of reference gene primers within the assay. To quantify the absolute abundance of each unique TCRbeta CDR3 rearrangement, sequence reads were collapsed and filtered. For each sample, productive Simpson clonality was calculated as the square root of Simpson's diversity index across productive rearrangements. TCRdb retrieved this table from immuneACCESS and kept in-frame rearrangements only. Not all clones are present; in checked studies, unresolved V genes account for under half, and no reason is known for the remainder. V and J calls and clone size follow that table, whereas D and trimming were derived from the DNA. The table for this sample lists under 250,000 clones; nearly 85% of them were counted only once. The top ten hold around 5.2% of the sample.

The record originates from a study of blood T cell repertoires in COVID-19 (dated by TCRdb to about 2020). Regarding the study in general: The collaborator samples originated in the United States, Italy and Spain and spanned the acute and convalescent phases of COVID-19. The material from the prospective study consisted of cDNA or gDNA derived from T cells, B-cell-depleted T cells, or PBMCs. Deeply sampled blood TCRbeta repertoires from subjects exposed to, actively infected with, or recovered from COVID-19 were included in the dataset. The repertoires were released in a freely available public database meant as a resource for research on the immune response to SARS-CoV-2. The samples were drawn from two sources: the first 160 participants of the ongoing ImmuneRACE study, and 1,000 to 1,500 subjects contributed by 6 global collaborators. Nearly every sample came with metadata listing a de-identified subject ID, COVID-19 status, age in years and sex. Where HLA class I and class II types were available, the types were taken from metadata supplied by the sample provider, not from assay-based typing.

The CDR3 has 15 amino acids, counting the end cysteine and phenylalanine. Left in the record is the CDR3 DNA by itself, 45 bases read in frame from the first base. V is shortened by 6 bases, J by 1 base, and the region joining them spans 12 bases. Via the germline V gene (reference sequence), CDR1 is SEHNR and CDR2 FQNEAQ. Overall results and qualifications from the work: How much clinical and demographic metadata was included differed by source and by participant, and the metadata was provided uncurated.

Sequencing input: peripheral blood. The V and J segments used are TRBV7-9 and TRBJ2-2, and perhaps TRBD2 as D gene, on 6 matching bases. The clonotype was recovered from a human donor in a cohort sampled during active COVID-19. The DNA reads as follows: TGTGCCAGCAGGCCAAGGAGGGAGAACACCGGGGAGCTGTTTTTT. This is translated as CASRPRRENTGELFF.